These 19 T cell receptor beta chains originate from one sample sequenced in a study of a mutant IDH1 vaccine in newly diagnosed glioma. These receptors' antigens are unknown. Time point indicated: week 23, last vaccination. Every vaccine dose comprised 300 ug of mutant IDH1 20-mer peptide plus topical imiquimod. Only in-frame clones appear in the TCRdb table, and some are missing; sequencing was by immunoSEQ multiplex PCR. The table records around 78,000 clones, 65% to 90% of them present only once. The source was PBMCs, collected from a glioma patient whose treatment included an IDH1 peptide vaccine. Receptors originate from a man aged 25 to 40 with glioma. Some clones in this sample may be carry-over from other donors' samples.

The count of this clone is one. The chain links TRBV7-2 to TRBJ2-3; D remains ambiguous. The ends were cut back, 4 bases at V and 4 bases at J, with 15 bases in the middle. The CDR3 loop spans 15 amino acids. Germline V lookup: CDR1 SGHTA, CDR2 FQGNSA. CDR3 loop: CASSSRLSQSDTQYF. CDR3 DNA sequence: TGTGCCAGCAGCTCGCGACTGAGTCAGTCAGATACGCAGTATTTT.

The chain employs TRBV6-1 and TRBJ1-4; D not resolved. CDR1 and CDR2 from the germline V gene are MNHNS and SASEGT. The V end lost 7 bases, the J end lost 9 bases, and 12 bases lay between the germline ends. There are 12 residues in the CDR3. The CDR3 DNA reads TGTGCCAGCAATCCGGGAGGGAAAAAACTGTTTTTT. It is translated as CASNPGGKKLFF.

The genes are TRBV20-1 and TRBJ2-1; D unclear. CDR1 is DFQATT, CDR2 SNEGSKA, per germline (reference sequence). The CDR3 runs to 11 residues. Trimming left V 1 base short and J 10 bases short, with 8 bases between. The CDR3 region has the DNA TGCAGTGCTAGAGCCCAGGCCGAGCAGTTCTTC. Its translation is CSARAQAEQFF.

The rearrangement joins TRBV27 to TRBJ1-1, with a possible D match to TRBD1 (6 bases). From germline, CDR1 is MNHEY and CDR2 SMNVEV (reference sequence). This CDR3 has 13 amino acids. Trimming shortened V by 1 base and J by 4 bases, and 7 bases separated the two germline ends. The CDR3 nucleotides read TGTGCCAGCAGTTTATACAGGGCCACTGAAGCTTTCTTT. This gives the protein CASSLYRATEAFF.

Only one count was recorded for this clone. The rearrangement uses TRBV5-4 and TRBJ1-2; 8 positions agree with TRBD1. CDR1 SGHNT and CDR2 YYREEE come from the germline V gene (reference sequence). The CDR3 covers 15 residues. The J segment lost 5 bases and the V segment lost 3 bases, leaving 9 bases of the junction unmatched. CDR3: CASSSLRTGSYGYTF. The CDR3 DNA reads TGTGCCAGCAGCTCCCTTAGGACAGGGAGTTATGGCTACACCTTC.

V and J are TRBV27 and TRBJ1-5, with 12 bases lining up with TRBD1. The CDR3 runs to 17 residues. Germline CDR1 reads MNHEY; CDR2 reads SMNVEV (reference sequence). J gave up 7 bases and V 5 bases, and 12 bases lay outside the gene matches. The CDR3: CASSTGPGQGAGQPQHF. CDR3 nucleotide sequence: TGTGCCAGCAGTACAGGGCCGGGACAGGGGGCGGGGCAGCCCCAGCATTTT.

The chain is built from TRBV10-3 and TRBJ2-7; TRBD2 matches 7 bases. V gave up 9 bases and J gave up 1 base; unmatched junction bases: 6. Germline V lookup: CDR1 ENHRY, CDR2 SYGVKD. This CDR3 has 13 residues. For the CDR3, the DNA is TGTGCCATTGGGGAGGGGCTTTCCTACGAGCAGTACTTC. Protein: CAIGEGLSYEQYF.

About this clone itself: Other DNA sequences of this sample code for an identical CDR3. This chain links TRBV29-1 with TRBJ2-1; D perhaps matches TRBD1 (6 bases). Trimming removed 6 bases at V and 2 bases at J, with 8 bases between. Germline V CDR1 and CDR2: SQVTM, ANQGSEA. This CDR3 has 12 residues. CDR3 sequence: CSVGQTYNEQFF. The DNA of the CDR3 is TGCAGCGTAGGACAGACCTACAATGAGCAGTTCTTC.

This clone has only one observation. The gene calls are TRBV6-1 and TRBJ1-1; D perhaps matches TRBD1 (5 bases). Trimming removed 8 bases at V and 0 bases at J, with 13 bases between. Germline lookup yields CDR1 MNHNS and CDR2 SASEGT. The CDR3 covers 14 residues. CDR3 sequence (DNA): TGTGCCAGCCGAGACGGCAGGGTGAACACTGAAGCTTTCTTT. Protein product: CASRDGRVNTEAFF.

This clone was seen just once. This chain uses TRBV10-3 with TRBJ2-3; 15 bases map to TRBD2. V trimming: 3 bases; J trimming: 5 bases; junction bases outside the gene matches: 9. This CDR3 region has 18 residues. Germline V gene lookup returns CDR1 ENHRY and CDR2 SYGVKD. For the CDR3, the DNA is TGTGCCATCAGTGAAGGGACTAGCGGGAGGCCAAGGAGAGATACGCAGTATTTT. Its protein product is CAISEGTSGRPRRDTQYF.

Only a few counts were recorded for this clone. V and J are TRBV29-1 and TRBJ1-5; TRBD1 aligns across 10 bases. The CDR3 sequence is 13 residues long. V lost 6 bases and J lost 7; bases outside the gene matches: 6. CDR1 and CDR2 from the germline V gene are SQVTM and ANQGSEA. CDR3 region: CSVQTGGGQPQHF. The CDR3 DNA reads as TGCAGCGTCCAGACAGGGGGCGGGCAGCCCCAGCATTTT.

The chain combines TRBV5-4 with TRBJ2-1, with unresolved D. Trimming stripped 0 bases from V and 8 bases from J, with 9 bases between. Germline V gives CDR1 SGHNT, CDR2 YYREEE (reference sequence). The CDR3 spans 13 residues. The CDR3 is CASSLALEHEQFF. The DNA of the CDR3 is TGTGCCAGCAGCTTGGCCCTAGAGCATGAGCAGTTCTTC.

The chain uses TRBV6-1 and TRBJ2-5; 7 bases are a match to TRBD1. The CDR3 spans 13 residues. The V gene end was trimmed by 4 bases and the J gene end by 5 bases; junction bases not matched to a gene: 4. The germline V gene encodes CDR1 MNHNS and CDR2 SASEGT. CDR3 nucleotides: TGTGCCAGCAGTGGGTCCAGGGGGGAGACCCAGTACTTC. This encodes CASSGSRGETQYF.

CDR3 bases: TGTGCCAGCGCCCCTACTCTCACCGGGGAGCTGTTTTTT. This gives the protein CASAPTLTGELFF. The rearrangement uses TRBV7-6 and TRBJ2-2; D is unresolved. Per germline, CDR1 SGHVS and CDR2 FNYEAQ. This CDR3 has 13 residues. Trimming left V 8 bases short and J 4 bases short, with 11 bases between.

The chain combines TRBV15 with TRBJ2-5; D uncertain. The CDR3 consists of 13 residues. Per germline, CDR1 LNHNV and CDR2 YYDKDF (reference sequence). V lost 3 bases and J 5 bases, leaving 10 bases between the germline ends. The CDR3 protein is CATSRAPSETQYF. CDR3 DNA: TGTGCCACCAGCAGGGCTCCGTCTGAGACCCAGTACTTC.

The chain combines TRBV4-2 with TRBJ2-1; no definite D call. Trimming stripped 0 bases from V and 1 base from J, with 16 bases between. The CDR3 loop spans 18 amino acids. The germline V gene encodes CDR1 LGHNA and CDR2 YNFKEQ. Here the CDR3 DNA reads TGTGCCAGCAGCCAAGAACCCCTAACCGGGTTTTCCTACAATGAGCAGTTCTTC. Its translation: CASSQEPLTGFSYNEQFF.

The rearrangement joins TRBV19 to TRBJ1-1; D uncertain. Per the germline V gene, CDR1 is LNHDA and CDR2 is SQIVND (reference sequence). V shed 4 bases and J shed 0 bases, with 15 bases lying between them. This CDR3 region has 16 residues. The CDR3 region has the DNA TGTGCCAGTAGTAGAGGCTTTTGGGCCTTGAACACTGAAGCTTTCTTT. Protein product: CASSRGFWALNTEAFF. Full variable domain (remainder filled in from reference TRBV19 and TRBJ1-1): DGGITQSPKYLFRKEGQNVTLSCEQNLNHDAMYWYRQDPGQGLRLIYYSQIVNDFQKGDIAEGYSVSREKKESFPLTVTSAQKNPTAFYLCASSRGFWALNTEAFFGQGTRLTVV.

This sequence joins TRBV9 and TRBJ1-4; 10 bases are a match to TRBD1. Germline lookup yields CDR1 SGDLS and CDR2 YYNGEE. CDR3 length: 14 amino acids. The V segment lost 7 bases and the J segment 8 bases; nucleotides outside the gene matches: 8. CDR3 sequence: CASAPGQGREKLFF. The CDR3 region has the DNA TGTGCCAGCGCACCGGGACAGGGGCGCGAAAAACTGTTTTTT.

This rearrangement joins TRBV7-6 to TRBJ2-2, with 13 bases lining up with TRBD2. Germline CDR1 is SGHVS and CDR2 is FNYEAQ. This CDR3 contains 17 residues. Trimming at V came to 4 bases and at J to 5 bases, leaving 7 bases not matched to a gene. CDR3 loop: CASSSPGLAGRTGELFF. CDR3 coding DNA: TGTGCCAGCAGCTCACCGGGACTAGCGGGGCGAACCGGGGAGCTGTTTTTT.